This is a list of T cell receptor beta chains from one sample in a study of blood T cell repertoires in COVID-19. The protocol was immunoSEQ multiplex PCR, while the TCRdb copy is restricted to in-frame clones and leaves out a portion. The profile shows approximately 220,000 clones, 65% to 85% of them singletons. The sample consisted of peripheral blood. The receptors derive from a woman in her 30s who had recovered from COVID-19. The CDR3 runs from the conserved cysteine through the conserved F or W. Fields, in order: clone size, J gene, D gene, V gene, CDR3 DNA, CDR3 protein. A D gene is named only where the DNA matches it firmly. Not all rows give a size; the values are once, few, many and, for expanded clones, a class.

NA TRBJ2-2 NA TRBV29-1 TGCAGCGTCCCGAGGACAGGGGAGCTGTTTTTT CSVPRTGELFF
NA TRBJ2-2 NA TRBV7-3 TGTGCCAGCAGCTTAGCGGGGACCGGGGAGCTGTTTTTT CASSLAGTGELFF
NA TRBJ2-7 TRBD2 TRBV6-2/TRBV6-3 TGTGCCAGCAGTTTAAGGGGACTAGCGGGACGTGGGCAGTACTTC CASSLRGLAGRGQYF
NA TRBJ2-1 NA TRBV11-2 TGTGCCAGCAGCTTATTGCGGGGCAATGAGCAGTTCTTC CASSLLRGNEQFF
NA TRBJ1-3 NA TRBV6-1 TGTGCCAGCAGTGATGGGCCGACCTCTGGAAACACCATATATTTT CASSDGPTSGNTIYF
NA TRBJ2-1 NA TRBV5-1 TGCGCCAGCAGCTTTACTCTAGCTGAGCAGTTCTTC CASSFTLAEQFF
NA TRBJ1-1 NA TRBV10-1 TGCGCCAGCAGTCCCGGCGTAACGAGGCTAGGAATAGATGAAGCTTTCTTT CASSPGVTRLGIDEAFF
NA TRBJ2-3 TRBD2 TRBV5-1 TGCGCCAGCAGCTTGGGGGCTAGCGGCCGCACAGATACGCAGTATTTT CASSLGASGRTDTQYF
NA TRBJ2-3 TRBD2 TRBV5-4 TGTGCCACCCTAGAGCGGGAGCGGGCAGATACGCAGTATTTT CATLERERADTQYF
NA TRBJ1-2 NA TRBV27 TGTGCCAGCAGGACACGGGGGGGGGCTGACGGCTACACCTTC CASRTRGGADGYTF
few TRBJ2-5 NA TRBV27 TGTGCCAGCAGACCCCTGGGGGCAGGGCGAGAGACCCAGTACTTC CASRPLGAGRETQYF
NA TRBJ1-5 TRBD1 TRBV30 TGTGCCTGGAGTCGACAGGGAATTAGCAATCAGCCCCAGCATTTT CAWSRQGISNQPQHF
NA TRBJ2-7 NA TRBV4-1 TGCGCCAGCAGCCAAGAGGGGACTCTAAACGAGCAGTACTTC CASSQEGTLNEQYF
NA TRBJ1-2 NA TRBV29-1 TGCAGCGTTGTCGAGAACTATGGCTACACCTTC CSVVENYGYTF
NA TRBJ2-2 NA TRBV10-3 TGTGCCATCAGTGGACAGTTCGCGAACACCGGGGAGCTGTTTTTT CAISGQFANTGELFF
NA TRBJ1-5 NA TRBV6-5 TGTGCCAGCAGTTACGGGGTTGGGGACACTACAAGGCCCCAGCATTTT CASSYGVGDTTRPQHF
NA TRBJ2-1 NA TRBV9 TGTGCCAGCAGCGTAGTCCAGGACTCCTACAATGAGCAGTTCTTC CASSVVQDSYNEQFF
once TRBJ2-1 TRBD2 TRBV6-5 TGTGCCAGCAGTTTACTAGCGCCGTACAATGAGCAGTTCTTC CASSLLAPYNEQFF
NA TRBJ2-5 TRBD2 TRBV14 TGTGCCAGCAGCCAAGATCGGGGGGAAGAGACCCAGTACTTC CASSQDRGEETQYF
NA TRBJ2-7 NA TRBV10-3 TGTGCCATCAGTGATGGGCGTCAGGACGAGCAGTACTTC CAISDGRQDEQYF
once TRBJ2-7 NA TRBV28 TGTGCCAGCACCCCCCCGATGCATGGGTTGGGGGCAGGGCGGAACGAGCAGTACTTC CASTPPMHGLGAGRNEQYF
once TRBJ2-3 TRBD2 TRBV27 TGTGCCAGCAGTTCCCTGACAGAAATAGCGGGAGGCCCCACAGATACGCAGTATTTT CASSSLTEIAGGPTDTQYF
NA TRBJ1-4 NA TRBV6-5 TGTGCCAGCAGGGTGGGACAAACAACTAATGAAAAACTGTTTTTT CASRVGQTTNEKLFF
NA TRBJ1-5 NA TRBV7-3 TGTGCCAGCCCAACCCTTAATACAGGTACCTCGAATAGCAATCAGCCCCAGCATTTT CASPTLNTGTSNSNQPQHF
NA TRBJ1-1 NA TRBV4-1 TGCGCCAGCAGCTGGAGGGGAAGGGACACTGAAGCTTTCTTT CASSWRGRDTEAFF
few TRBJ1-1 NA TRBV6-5 TGTGCCAGCAGCGACGGAGTTATGAACACTGAAGCTTTCTTT CASSDGVMNTEAFF
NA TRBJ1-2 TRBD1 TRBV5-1 TGCGCCAGCAGCCAAGATCCAACAGGGGACGGCTACACCTTC CASSQDPTGDGYTF
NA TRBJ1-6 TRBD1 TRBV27 TGTGCCAGCAGTCCGTGGGGACAGGGCAATTCACCCCTCCACTTT CASSPWGQGNSPLHF
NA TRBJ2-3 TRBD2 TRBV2 TGTGCCAGCAGTCGGACTAGCGGGAGGACAGATACGCAGTATTTT CASSRTSGRTDTQYF
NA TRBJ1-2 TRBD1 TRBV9 TGTGCCAGCAGCAAAGGACAGGCAGGGTATGGCTACACCTTC CASSKGQAGYGYTF
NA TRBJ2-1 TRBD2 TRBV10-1 TGCGCCAGCAGTGAGGGGCTAGCGGGAGGGCCTAAATACAATGAGCAGTTCTTC CASSEGLAGGPKYNEQFF
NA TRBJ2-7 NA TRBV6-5 TGTGCCAGCAGTTACCGTAGCTCCTACGAGCAGTACTTC CASSYRSSYEQYF
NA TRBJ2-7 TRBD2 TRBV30 TGTGCCTGGAGTGCCATTTACGGGGGGAGACCCTACGAGCAGTACTTC CAWSAIYGGRPYEQYF
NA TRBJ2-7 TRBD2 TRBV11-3 TGTGCCAGCAGCCAGTGGGGGGGCTACGAGCAGTACTTC CASSQWGGYEQYF
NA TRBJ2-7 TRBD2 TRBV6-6 TGTGCCTCAGCCTTGCGGGGGGCCTACGAGCAGTACTTC CASALRGAYEQYF
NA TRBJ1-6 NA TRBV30 TGTGCCTGGGGGGGGCGGATTCTAAATTCACCCCTCCACTTT CAWGGRILNSPLHF
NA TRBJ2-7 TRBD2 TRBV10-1 TGCGCCAGCAGTGCCTCCAGGGCTAGCGGGAACGAGCAGTACTTC CASSASRASGNEQYF
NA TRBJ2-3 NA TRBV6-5 TGTGCCAGCAGTTACTCAATGGCCAGGGGGGCCCATACGCAGTATTTT CASSYSMARGAHTQYF
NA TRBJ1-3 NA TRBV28 TGTGCCAGCAGTTTAGGTACAGTGAGCTCTGGAAACACCATATATTTT CASSLGTVSSGNTIYF
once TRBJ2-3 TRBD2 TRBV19 TGTGCCAGTAGTGCGCGACTAGCGGGAGGGATAACTAGCACAGATACGCAGTATTTT CASSARLAGGITSTDTQYF
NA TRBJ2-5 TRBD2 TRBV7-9 TGTGCCAGCAGCTTATCGGGAACGATCCGGGAGGGCCATGAGACCCAGTACTTC CASSLSGTIREGHETQYF
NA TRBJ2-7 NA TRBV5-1 TGCGCCAGCAGCCGGGGGGCGGGAAGTAGATCCTACGAGCAGTACTTC CASSRGAGSRSYEQYF
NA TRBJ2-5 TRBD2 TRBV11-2 TGTGCCACCCCGGGAGGGGGGCGAGAGACCCAGTACTTC CATPGGGRETQYF
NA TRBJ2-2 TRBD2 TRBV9 TGTGCCAGCAGCGTAGAGTTAGCGGGAAAAGGCGGGGAGCTGTTTTTT CASSVELAGKGGELFF
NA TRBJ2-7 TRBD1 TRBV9 TGTGCCAGCAGCCCGGGACAGATCTACGAGCAGTACTTC CASSPGQIYEQYF
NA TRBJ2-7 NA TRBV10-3 TGTGCCATCAGTGAGTCGAAGGCCGGAGGGCTCTCCTACGAGCAGTACTTC CAISESKAGGLSYEQYF
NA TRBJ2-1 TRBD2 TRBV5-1 TGCGCCAGCAGCTGGCTCACTAGCGGGCCCTACAATGAGCAGTTCTTC CASSWLTSGPYNEQFF
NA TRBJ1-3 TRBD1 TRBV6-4 TGTGCCAGGGGACAGGGGCGAAGTTACTCTGGAAACACCATATATTTT CARGQGRSYSGNTIYF
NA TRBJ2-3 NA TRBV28 TGTGCCAGCAGTTCTCGGGAGACGGGGGCAGATACGCAGTATTTT CASSSRETGADTQYF
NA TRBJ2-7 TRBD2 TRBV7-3 TGTGCCAGCAGCCAGACCAGCGGGAGTCCTGGGGAGCAGTACTTC CASSQTSGSPGEQYF
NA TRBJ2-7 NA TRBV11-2 TGTGCCAGCAGCCACGCAGGGGGGCTTTACGAGCAGTACTTC CASSHAGGLYEQYF
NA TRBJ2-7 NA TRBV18 TGTGCCAGCTCACCCGACAGGGAGCAGTACTTC CASSPDREQYF
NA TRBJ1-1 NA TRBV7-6 TGTGCCAGCAGCTTAGAGGAGTACACTGAAGCTTTCTTT CASSLEEYTEAFF
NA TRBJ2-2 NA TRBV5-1 TGCGCCAGCAGCGTTATCTTAGAGACGGGGGACGGGGAGCTGTTTTTT CASSVILETGDGELFF
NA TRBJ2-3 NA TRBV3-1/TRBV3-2 TGTGCCAGCAGCCAGGTGGCACCAGATACGCAGTATTTT CASSQVAPDTQYF